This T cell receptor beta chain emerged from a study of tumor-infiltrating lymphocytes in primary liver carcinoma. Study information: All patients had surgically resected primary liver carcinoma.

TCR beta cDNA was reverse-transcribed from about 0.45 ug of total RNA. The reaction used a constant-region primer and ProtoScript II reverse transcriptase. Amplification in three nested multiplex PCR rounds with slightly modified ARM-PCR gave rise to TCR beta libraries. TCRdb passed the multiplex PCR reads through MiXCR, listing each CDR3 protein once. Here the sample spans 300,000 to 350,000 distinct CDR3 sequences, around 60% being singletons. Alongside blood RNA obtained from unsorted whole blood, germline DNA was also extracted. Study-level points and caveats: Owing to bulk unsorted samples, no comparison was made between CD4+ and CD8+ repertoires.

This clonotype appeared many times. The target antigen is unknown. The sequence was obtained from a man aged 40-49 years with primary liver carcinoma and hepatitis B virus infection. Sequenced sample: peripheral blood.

CDR3 residues: CASSQVPTGPGTDTQYF. The DNA for the CDR3 is TGTGCCAGCAGCCAAGTCCCGACGGGCCCTGGGACAGATACGCAGTATTTT. The chain employs TRBV4-2 and TRBJ2-3; D is undetermined. Germline V gives CDR1 LGHNA, CDR2 YNFKEQ. This CDR3 has 17 residues. Trimming stripped 1 base from V and 3 bases from J, with 17 bases between.